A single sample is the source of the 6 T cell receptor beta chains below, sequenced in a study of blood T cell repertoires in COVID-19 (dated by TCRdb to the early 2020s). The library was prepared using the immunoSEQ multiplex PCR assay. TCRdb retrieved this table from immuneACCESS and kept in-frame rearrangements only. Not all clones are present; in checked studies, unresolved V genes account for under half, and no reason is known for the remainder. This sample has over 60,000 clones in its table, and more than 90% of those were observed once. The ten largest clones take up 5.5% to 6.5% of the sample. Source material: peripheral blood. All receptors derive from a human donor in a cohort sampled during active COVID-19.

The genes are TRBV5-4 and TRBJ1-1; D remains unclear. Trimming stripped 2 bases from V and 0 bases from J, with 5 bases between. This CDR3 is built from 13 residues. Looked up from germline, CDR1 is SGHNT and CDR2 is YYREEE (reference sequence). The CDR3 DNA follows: TGTGCCAGCAGCTTTCCCATGAACACTGAAGCTTTCTTT. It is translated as CASSFPMNTEAFF.

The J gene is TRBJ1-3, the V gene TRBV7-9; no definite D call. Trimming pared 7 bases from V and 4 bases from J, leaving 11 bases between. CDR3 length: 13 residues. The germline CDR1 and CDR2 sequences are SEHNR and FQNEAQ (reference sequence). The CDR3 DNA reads TGTGCCAGCACATCAGGTTCAGGAAACACCATATATTTT. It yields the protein CASTSGSGNTIYF.

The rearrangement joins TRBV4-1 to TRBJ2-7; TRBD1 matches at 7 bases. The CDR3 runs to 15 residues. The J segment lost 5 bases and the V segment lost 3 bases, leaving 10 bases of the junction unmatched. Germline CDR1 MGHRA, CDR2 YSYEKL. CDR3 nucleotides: TGCGCCAGCAGCCATACTAGACAGGGTAAGAACGAGCAGTACTTC. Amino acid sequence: CASSHTRQGKNEQYF.

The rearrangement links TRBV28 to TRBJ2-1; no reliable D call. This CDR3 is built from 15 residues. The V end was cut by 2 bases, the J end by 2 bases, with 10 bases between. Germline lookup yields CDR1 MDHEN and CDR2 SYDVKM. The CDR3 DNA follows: TGTGCCAGCAGTTTAAGATCTGGGCCCTACAATGAGCAGTTCTTC. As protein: CASSLRSGPYNEQFF. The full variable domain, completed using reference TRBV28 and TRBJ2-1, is DVKVTQSSRYLVKRTGEKVFLECVQDMDHENMFWYRQDPGLGLRLIYFSYDVKMKEKGDIPEGYSVSREKKERFSLILESASTNQTSMYLCASSLRSGPYNEQFFGPGTRLTVL.

DNA for the CDR3: TGTGCCAGCAGCGAGGGGGACAACACTGAAGCTTTCTTT. It translates to CASSEGDNTEAFF. The rearrangement links TRBV7-8 to TRBJ1-1; a possible D gene is TRBD1 (6 bases). The CDR3 runs 13 residues. The germline V gene has CDR1 SGHVS and CDR2 FQNEAQ. V gave up 5 bases and J gave up 2 bases, with 9 bases separating them.

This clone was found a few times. The CDR3 is CASSSGQGNTGELFF. CDR3 DNA sequence: TGTGCCAGTAGCAGTGGACAGGGAAACACCGGGGAGCTGTTTTTT. This chain uses TRBV19 with TRBJ2-2; 8 nucleotides match TRBD1. The trim removed 6 bases at V and 2 bases at J, leaving 5 bases unmatched. CDR3 size: 15 residues. The germline gives CDR1 LNHDA, CDR2 SQIVND (reference sequence).